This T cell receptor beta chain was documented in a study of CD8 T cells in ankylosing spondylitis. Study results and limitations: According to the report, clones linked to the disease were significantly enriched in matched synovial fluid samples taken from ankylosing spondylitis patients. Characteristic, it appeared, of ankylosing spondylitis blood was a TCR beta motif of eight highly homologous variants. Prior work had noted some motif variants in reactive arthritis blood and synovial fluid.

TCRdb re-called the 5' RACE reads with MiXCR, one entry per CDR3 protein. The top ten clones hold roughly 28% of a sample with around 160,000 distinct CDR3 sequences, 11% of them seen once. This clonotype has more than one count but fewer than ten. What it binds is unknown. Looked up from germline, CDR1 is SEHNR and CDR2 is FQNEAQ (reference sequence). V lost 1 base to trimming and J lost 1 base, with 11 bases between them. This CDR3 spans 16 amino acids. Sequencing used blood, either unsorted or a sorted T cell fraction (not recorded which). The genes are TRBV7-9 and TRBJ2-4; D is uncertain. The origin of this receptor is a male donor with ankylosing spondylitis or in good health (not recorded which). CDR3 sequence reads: CASSLEGSLAKNIQYF. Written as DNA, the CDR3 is TGTGCCAGCAGCTTAGAGGGCAGTTTGGCCAAAAACATTCAGTACTTC. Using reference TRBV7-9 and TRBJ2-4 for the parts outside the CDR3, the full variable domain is DTGVSQNPRHKITKRGQNVTFRCDPISEHNRLYWYRQTLGQGPEFLTYFQNEAQLEKSRLLSDRFSAERPKGSFSTLEIQRTEQGDSAMYLCASSLEGSLAKNIQYFGAGTRLSVL.